The 2 T cell receptor beta chains reported below all come from one sample, sequenced in a study of post-analysis software for immune sequencing data (dated by TCRdb to the mid-2010s). Library preparation employed PCR. The sequencing machine was an Illumina HiSeq 2500. To reduce PCR and sequencing biases, unique molecular identifiers were built into the TCR beta cDNA libraries. Using fastp at Q25 and MiXCR, TCRdb reprocessed the public reads and kept productive beta chains. Each entry merges the rows of one CDR3 protein and shows their most common DNA and genes. The sample records more than 500,000 distinct CDR3 sequences, around a third of which are singletons. The ten most abundant clones make up approximately 5.4% of the sample. These receptors' targets are unknown. Overall study outcomes, separate from this receptor: Significantly higher frequencies in patients than in controls were found for several TRBV segments, including TRBV5-6, TRBV5-1 and TRBV20-1.

Material: blood. The receptors stem from a girl aged 2-17 years with multiple sclerosis.

Only a few counts were recorded for this clonotype. The chain joins TRBV29-1 to TRBJ1-2; the D is unclear. Germline-derived CDR1 and CDR2 are SQVTM and ANQGSEA. V was cut by 4 bases and J by 6 bases, with 18 bases left in between. The CDR3 totals 14 residues. The CDR3 is CSVVGLRRVDGYTF. The CDR3 nucleotides read TGCAGCGTTGTTGGTTTGAGGAGGGTCGATGGCTACACCTTC.

As regards this clonotype: Compared with germline, one end of the junction differs, possibly owing to a read error. The chain employs TRBV28 and TRBJ2-7, with 7 bases fitting TRBD1. This CDR3 is 16 amino acids long. Germline V gene lookup returns CDR1 MDHEN and CDR2 SYDVKM. CDR3 amino acids: CASSGIGTETPYAQYF. The DNA for the CDR3 is TGTGCCAGCAGTGGAATTGGGACAGAGACGCCCTACGCGCAGTACTTC.